This T cell receptor beta chain is from a study of T cell responses to AZD1222 COVID-19 vaccine. Across the whole study: Second-dose timings of about 4 or about 12 weeks were pooled.

TCRdb's copy holds only in-frame clones and misses some; the assay was immunoSEQ multiplex PCR. The repertoire holds tens of thousands of clones, around 87% seen once, with 16% in the top ten. Whole-study findings and limits: Donors were chiefly white British, with a greater number of females, and clonal diversity was perhaps underestimated.

Comment on this clone: Its cognate antigen is unknown.

V was cut by 3 bases and J by 0 bases, with 9 bases left in between. The CDR3 runs 15 residues. Germline-derived CDR1 and CDR2 are LGHDT and YNNKEL (reference sequence). The specimen comprised peripheral blood, sampled on day 0 of AZD1222 vaccination. This chain joins TRBV3-1 (or the pseudogene TRBV3-2) and TRBJ1-3; the D is unclear. The clonotype originates from an adult in good health. CDR3 loop: CASSQQTYSGNTIYF. The DNA of the CDR3 is TGTGCCAGCAGCCAGCAGACCTACTCTGGAAACACCATATATTTT.